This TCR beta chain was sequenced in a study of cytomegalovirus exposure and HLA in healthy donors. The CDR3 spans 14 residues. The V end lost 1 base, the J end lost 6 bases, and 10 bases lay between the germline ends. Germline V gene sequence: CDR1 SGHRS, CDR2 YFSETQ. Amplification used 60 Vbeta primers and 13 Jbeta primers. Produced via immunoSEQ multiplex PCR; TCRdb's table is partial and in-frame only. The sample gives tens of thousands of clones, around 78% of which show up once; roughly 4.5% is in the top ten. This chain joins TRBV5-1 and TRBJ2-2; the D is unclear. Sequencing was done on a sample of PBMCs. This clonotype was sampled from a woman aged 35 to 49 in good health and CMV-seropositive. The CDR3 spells CASSLTSGAGELFF. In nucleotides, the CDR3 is TGCGCCAGCAGCTTGACGTCGGGTGCCGGGGAGCTGTTTTTT.